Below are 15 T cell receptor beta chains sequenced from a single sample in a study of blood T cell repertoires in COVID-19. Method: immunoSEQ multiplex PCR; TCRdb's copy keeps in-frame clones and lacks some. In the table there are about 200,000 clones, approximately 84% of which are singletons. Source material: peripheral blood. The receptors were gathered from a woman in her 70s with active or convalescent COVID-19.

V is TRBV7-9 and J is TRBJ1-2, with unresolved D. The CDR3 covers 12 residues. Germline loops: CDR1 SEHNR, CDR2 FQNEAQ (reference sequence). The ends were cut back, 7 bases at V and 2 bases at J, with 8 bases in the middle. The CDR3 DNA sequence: TGTGCCAGCAATGCACAGAACTATGGCTACACCTTC. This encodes CASNAQNYGYTF.

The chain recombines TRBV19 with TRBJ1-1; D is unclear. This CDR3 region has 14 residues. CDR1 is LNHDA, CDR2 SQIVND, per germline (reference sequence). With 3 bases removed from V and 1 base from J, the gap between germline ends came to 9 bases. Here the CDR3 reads CASSMDWGNTEAFF. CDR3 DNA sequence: TGTGCCAGTAGTATGGACTGGGGGAACACTGAAGCTTTCTTT.

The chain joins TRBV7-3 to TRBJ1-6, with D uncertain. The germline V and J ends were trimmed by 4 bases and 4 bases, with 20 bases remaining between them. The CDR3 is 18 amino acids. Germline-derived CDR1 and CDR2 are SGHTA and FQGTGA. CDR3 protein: CASSCRGLPPGYNSPLHF. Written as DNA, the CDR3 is TGTGCCAGCAGCTGCCGTGGCCTACCCCCAGGATATAATTCACCCCTCCACTTT.

CDR3 nucleotide sequence: TGTGCCAGCAGCCAAGTGACTAGCGGAGCAGATACGCAGTATTTT. The encoded protein is CASSQVTSGADTQYF. The rearrangement joins TRBV14 to TRBJ2-3, with 9 bases fitting TRBD2. Germline values: CDR1 SGHDN, CDR2 FVKESK. V was clipped by 1 base and J by 4 bases; unmatched bases: 3. This CDR3 has 15 amino acids.

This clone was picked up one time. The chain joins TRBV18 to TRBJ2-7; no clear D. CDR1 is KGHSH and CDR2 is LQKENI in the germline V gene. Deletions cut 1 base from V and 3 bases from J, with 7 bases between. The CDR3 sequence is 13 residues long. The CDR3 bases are TGTGCCAGCTCACCACGGGCTTACTACGAGCAGTACTTC. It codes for CASSPRAYYEQYF.

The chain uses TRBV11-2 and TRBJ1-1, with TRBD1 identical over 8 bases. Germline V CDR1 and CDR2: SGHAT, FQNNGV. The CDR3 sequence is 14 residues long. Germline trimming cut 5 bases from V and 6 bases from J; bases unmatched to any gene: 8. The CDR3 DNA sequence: TGTGCCAGCAGCCTGGACAGGGCGGTCCCTGAAGCTTTCTTT. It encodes CASSLDRAVPEAFF.

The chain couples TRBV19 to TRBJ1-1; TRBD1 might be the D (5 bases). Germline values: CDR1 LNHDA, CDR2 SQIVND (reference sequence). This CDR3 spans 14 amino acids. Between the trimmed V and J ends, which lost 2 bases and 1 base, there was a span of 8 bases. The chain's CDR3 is CASSIQGWNTEAFF. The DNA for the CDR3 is TGTGCCAGTAGTATACAGGGTTGGAACACTGAAGCTTTCTTT.

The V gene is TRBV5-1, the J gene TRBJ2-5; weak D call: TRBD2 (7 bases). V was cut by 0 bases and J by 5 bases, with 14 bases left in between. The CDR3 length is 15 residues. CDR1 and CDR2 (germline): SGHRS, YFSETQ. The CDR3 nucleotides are TGCGCCAGCAGCTTGGCCACGGGGGGCGGTGAGACCCAGTACTTC. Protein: CASSLATGGGETQYF.

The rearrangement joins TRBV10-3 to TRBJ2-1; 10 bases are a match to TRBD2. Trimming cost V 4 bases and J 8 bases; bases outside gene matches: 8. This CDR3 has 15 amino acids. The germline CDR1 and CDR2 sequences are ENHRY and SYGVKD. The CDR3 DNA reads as TGTGCCATCAGTGGAGGACTAGCGGAGGCGCATGAGCAGTTCTTC. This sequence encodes CAISGGLAEAHEQFF.

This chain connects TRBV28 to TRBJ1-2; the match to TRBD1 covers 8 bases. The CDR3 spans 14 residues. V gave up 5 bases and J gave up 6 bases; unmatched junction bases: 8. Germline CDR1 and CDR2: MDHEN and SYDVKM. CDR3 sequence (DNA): TGTGCCAGCAGTCCTAGGACAGGGAGGGATGGCTACACCTTC. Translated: CASSPRTGRDGYTF.

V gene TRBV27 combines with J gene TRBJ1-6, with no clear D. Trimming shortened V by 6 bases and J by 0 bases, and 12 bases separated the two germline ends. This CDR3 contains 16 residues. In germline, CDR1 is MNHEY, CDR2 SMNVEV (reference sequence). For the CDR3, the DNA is TGTGCCAGCAGAGATTACTTAAGCTCCTATAATTCACCCCTCCACTTT. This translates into CASRDYLSSYNSPLHF.

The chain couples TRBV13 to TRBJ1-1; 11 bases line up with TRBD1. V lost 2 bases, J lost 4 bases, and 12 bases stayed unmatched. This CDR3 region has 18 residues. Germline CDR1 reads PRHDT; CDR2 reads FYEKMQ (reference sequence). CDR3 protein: CASSLRTGGDVAGTEAFF. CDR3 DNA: TGTGCCAGCAGCTTAAGGACAGGGGGCGATGTGGCTGGCACTGAAGCTTTCTTT.

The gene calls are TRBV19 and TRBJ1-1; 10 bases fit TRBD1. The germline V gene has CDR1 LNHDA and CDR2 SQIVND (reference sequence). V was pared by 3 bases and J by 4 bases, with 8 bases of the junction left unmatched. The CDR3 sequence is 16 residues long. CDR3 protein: CASSILTGGKGTEAFF. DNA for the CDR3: TGTGCCAGTAGTATCCTGACAGGGGGCAAGGGCACTGAAGCTTTCTTT.

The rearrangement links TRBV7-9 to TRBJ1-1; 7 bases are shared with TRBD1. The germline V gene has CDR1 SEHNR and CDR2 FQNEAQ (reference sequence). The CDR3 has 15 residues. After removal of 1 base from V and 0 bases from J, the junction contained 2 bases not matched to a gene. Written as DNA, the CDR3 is TGTGCCAGCAGCTTAGTTACAGGGGTGAACACTGAAGCTTTCTTT. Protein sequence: CASSLVTGVNTEAFF. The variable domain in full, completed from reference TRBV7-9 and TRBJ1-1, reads DTGVSQNPRHKITKRGQNVTFRCDPISEHNRLYWYRQTLGQGPEFLTYFQNEAQLEKSRLLSDRFSAERPKGSFSTLEIQRTEQGDSAMYLCASSLVTGVNTEAFFGQGTRLTVV.

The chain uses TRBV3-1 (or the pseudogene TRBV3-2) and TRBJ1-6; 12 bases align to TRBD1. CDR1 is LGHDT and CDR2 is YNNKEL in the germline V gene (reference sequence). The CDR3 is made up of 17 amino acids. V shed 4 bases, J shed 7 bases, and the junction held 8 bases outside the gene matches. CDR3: CASSLGTGGTGNSPLHF. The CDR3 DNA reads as TGTGCCAGCAGCCTCGGGACAGGGGGCACGGGAAATTCACCCCTCCACTTT.